Presented here are 24 T cell receptor beta chains from one specimen sequenced in a study of radiation and T cells in renal cell carcinoma. The repertoire was sequenced with immunoSEQ multiplex PCR; TCRdb's copy has only in-frame clones and lacks some. This table has about 50,000 clones, approximately 80% appearing once. This sample's time point: baseline pretreatment blood. As for treatment: 15 Gy SBRT to primary tumor, nephrectomy 4 weeks later. The sequencing used blood, collected from a patient whose treatment included radiotherapy and nephrectomy. The receptors stem from a woman between 65 and 79 years old with renal cell carcinoma.

The chain joins TRBV7-6 to TRBJ2-2, with TRBD2 identical over 8 bases. Looked up from germline, CDR1 is SGHVS and CDR2 is FNYEAQ. J lost 2 bases, V lost 5 bases, and 10 bases had no gene match. This CDR3 region has 17 residues. The CDR3 loop is CASSRPPGGANTGELFF. CDR3 sequence (DNA): TGTGCCAGCAGCAGACCGCCGGGGGGGGCCAACACCGGGGAGCTGTTTTTT.

V is TRBV5-8 and J is TRBJ2-3; 9 bases map to TRBD2. Per the germline V gene, CDR1 is SGHTS and CDR2 is YDEGEE. The CDR3 runs 16 residues. V gave up 1 base and J gave up 7 bases; unmatched junction bases: 10. The CDR3 nucleotides read TGTGCCAGCAGCTTGACGTTGACTAGCGGTGGGAATACGCAGTATTTT. Protein product: CASSLTLTSGGNTQYF.

The chain employs TRBV6-5 and TRBJ1-1; D is possibly TRBD1 (5 bases). Trimming took off 5 bases at V and 5 bases at J, with 18 bases between the two ends. Germline V gene sequence: CDR1 MNHEY, CDR2 SVGAGI. The CDR3 is 15 amino acids. The CDR3 DNA follows: TGTGCCAGCAGTCTTGCCGGGACTGTTCAAACTGAAGCTTTCTTT. Amino acid sequence: CASSLAGTVQTEAFF.

This sequence joins TRBV7-8 and TRBJ1-5; D perhaps matches TRBD1 (5 bases). Trimming stripped 5 bases from V and 2 bases from J, with 13 bases between. Looked up from germline, CDR1 is SGHVS and CDR2 is FQNEAQ. This CDR3 spans 15 amino acids. CDR3 sequence: CASSAGDGRNQPQHF. CDR3 bases: TGTGCCAGCAGCGCCGGGGACGGACGCAATCAGCCCCAGCATTTT.

The chain carries TRBV14 and TRBJ2-2, with D tentatively TRBD2 (5 bases). CDR1 and CDR2 from the germline V gene are SGHDN and FVKESK. The V end was cut by 0 bases, the J end by 2 bases, with 16 bases between. The CDR3 has 18 amino acids. CDR3 protein: CASSQDFSYSGNTGELFF. For the CDR3, the DNA is TGTGCCAGCAGCCAAGACTTTAGCTACAGCGGCAACACCGGGGAGCTGTTTTTT.

The rearrangement uses TRBV9 and TRBJ1-1, with D tentatively TRBD1 (6 bases). V was shortened by 4 bases and J by 0 bases, with 22 bases between the two germline ends. Germline V gene sequence: CDR1 SGDLS, CDR2 YYNGEE. The CDR3 contains 18 residues. The CDR3 bases are TGTGCCAGCAGCCCAAGGGGAGGGGGAACGGGGGTGAACACTGAAGCTTTCTTT. This codes for CASSPRGGGTGVNTEAFF.

This chain connects TRBV20-1 to TRBJ1-2, with 9 nucleotides matching TRBD1. Germline CDR1 DFQATT, CDR2 SNEGSKA (reference sequence). CDR3 length: 11 amino acids. The CDR3: CRLQGARGYTF. The CDR3 nucleotides are TGCAGACTACAGGGGGCGCGCGGCTACACCTTC.

This clone has just one count. The genes are TRBV2 and TRBJ2-6; possibly TRBD1 or TRBD2 for D (5 bases each). Germline CDR1 reads SNHLY; CDR2 reads FYNNEI. The germline V and J ends were trimmed by 6 bases and 2 bases, with 17 bases remaining between them. The length of the CDR3 is 17 residues. This CDR3 reads CASRRDRYSPGANVLTF. The CDR3 region has the DNA TGTGCCAGCAGAAGGGACCGGTATTCTCCTGGGGCCAACGTCCTGACTTTC.

The V call is TRBV15, the J call TRBJ2-1; D is ambiguous. The CDR3 consists of 13 residues. The germline CDR1 and CDR2 sequences are LNHNV and YYDKDF (reference sequence). Trimming cost V 5 bases and J 3 bases, with 8 bases left between them. The CDR3 here is CATSLVHYNEQFF. The DNA of the CDR3 is TGTGCCACCAGCCTAGTACACTACAATGAGCAGTTCTTC. The whole variable domain, remainder taken from reference TRBV15 and TRBJ2-1, is DAMVIQNPRYQVTQFGKPVTLSCSQTLNHNVMYWYQQKSSQAPKLLFHYYDKDFNNEADTPDNFQSRRPNTSFCFLDIRSPGLGDTAMYLCATSLVHYNEQFFGPGTRLTVL.

CDR3 DNA: TGTGCCAGTAGTGGACAGGGCATGAACACTGAAGCTTTCTTT. Protein sequence: CASSGQGMNTEAFF. The chain couples TRBV19 to TRBJ1-1, with 8 bases aligning to TRBD1. V gave up 5 bases and J gave up 0 bases; unmatched junction bases: 2. The V gene's germline CDR1 is LNHDA and CDR2 SQIVND (reference sequence). The CDR3 has 14 amino acids.

The V call is TRBV6-1, the J call TRBJ2-3; 8 nucleotides line up with TRBD2. Germline assignment: CDR1 MNHNS and CDR2 SASEGT. This CDR3 has 14 amino acids. Germline trimming cut 0 bases from V and 7 bases from J; bases unmatched to any gene: 3. The CDR3 sequence is CASSEASGANTQYF. CDR3 coding DNA: TGTGCCAGCAGTGAAGCTAGCGGGGCAAATACGCAGTATTTT.

The V and J genes are TRBV10-3 and TRBJ2-3, with D maybe TRBD2 (6 bases). Germline loops: CDR1 ENHRY, CDR2 SYGVKD. With 0 bases removed from V and 1 base from J, the gap between germline ends came to 14 bases. The CDR3 totals 17 residues. CDR3 in DNA: TGTGCCATCAGTGAGTCAGGAGGGTTGGGGGGCACAGATACGCAGTATTTT. Residues: CAISESGGLGGTDTQYF.

The chain employs TRBV5-1 and TRBJ2-1; TRBD2 matches 8 bases. CDR1 and CDR2 (germline): SGHRS, YFSETQ. Trimming removed 0 bases from V and 7 bases from J; junction bases left unmatched: 12. The CDR3 sequence is 17 residues long. CDR3 protein: CASSLGARAGGSNEQFF. In nucleotides, the CDR3 is TGCGCCAGCAGCTTGGGGGCTCGGGCGGGAGGTTCGAATGAGCAGTTCTTC.

This clone was seen more than once but under ten times. The V call is TRBV2, the J call TRBJ2-5; D unresolved. In germline, CDR1 is SNHLY, CDR2 FYNNEI. This CDR3 has 14 residues. V gave up 4 bases and J gave up 5 bases, with 14 bases separating them. This CDR3 is CASSGGPNEETQYF. Written as DNA, the CDR3 is TGTGCCAGCAGTGGTGGGCCTAATGAGGAGACCCAGTACTTC.

This clone was seen once. The chain combines TRBV21-1 with TRBJ2-2. TRBV21-1 is listed as a pseudogene. The CDR3 sequence is 16 residues long. This chain's CDR3 is CASSKASGEDTGELFF. The CDR3, as DNA: TGTGCCAGCAGCAAAGCATCAGGGGAGGACACCGGGGAGCTGTTTTTT.

The rearrangement links TRBV5-1 to TRBJ2-5; D is unclear. Trimming cost V 3 bases and J 5 bases, with 5 bases left between them. This CDR3 has 11 amino acids. Germline V gene lookup returns CDR1 SGHRS and CDR2 YFSETQ. CDR3 nucleotides: TGCGCCAGCAGCTCGAGGGAGACCCAGTACTTC. Translated: CASSSRETQYF. The full variable domain, with the rest looked up from reference TRBV5-1 and TRBJ2-5, is KAGVTQTPRYLIKTRGQQVTLSCSPISGHRSVSWYQQTPGQGLQFLFEYFSETQRNKGNFPGRFSGRQFSNSRSEMNVSTLELGDSALYLCASSSRETQYFGPGTRLLVL.

This sequence joins TRBV15 and TRBJ2-7, with D tentatively TRBD1 (7 bases). CDR1 is LNHNV and CDR2 is YYDKDF in the germline V gene (reference sequence). This CDR3 has 14 amino acids. V gave up 5 bases and J gave up 2 bases, with 13 bases separating them. CDR3 loop: CATSRAGQTYEQYF. The CDR3 DNA sequence: TGTGCCACCAGCCGGGCGGGACAGACCTACGAGCAGTACTTC.

Only a few counts were recorded for this clone. The rearrangement uses TRBV6-5 and TRBJ1-1; TRBD1 aligns across 12 bases. This CDR3 is 15 amino acids long. Germline V gene sequence: CDR1 MNHEY, CDR2 SVGAGI. The V gene end was trimmed by 7 bases and the J gene end by 2 bases; junction bases not matched to a gene: 5. The CDR3: CASKPGTGGNTEAFF. The CDR3, as DNA: TGTGCCAGCAAACCCGGGACAGGGGGCAACACTGAAGCTTTCTTT.

This clone was seen only a few times. V gene TRBV7-6 combines with J gene TRBJ2-2; 7 bases are shared with TRBD2. CDR1 and CDR2 from the germline V gene are SGHVS and FNYEAQ. Losses at the gene ends were 2 bases for V and 6 bases for J; bases not matched to a gene: 18. The CDR3 covers 19 residues. Here the CDR3 reads CASSLLLPGPSGDAGELFF. DNA of the CDR3: TGTGCCAGCAGCTTATTATTACCTGGCCCCAGCGGGGACGCCGGGGAGCTGTTTTTT.

Remarks on this clone: Other nucleotide sequences in the sample specify the same CDR3. The chain combines TRBV19 with TRBJ2-5; weak D call: TRBD2 (7 bases). The CDR3 sequence is 15 residues long. Germline V gene lookup returns CDR1 LNHDA and CDR2 SQIVND (reference sequence). Trimming took off 4 bases at V and 5 bases at J, with 17 bases between the two ends. The CDR3 spells CASSKGGGALETQYF. The CDR3 nucleotides are TGTGCCAGTAGTAAGGGGGGAGGGGCACTTGAGACCCAGTACTTC.

The DNA of the CDR3 is TGCGCCAGCAGCCAAGATGGAGGGGTAGAGACCCAGTACTTC. This gives the protein CASSQDGGVETQYF. The chain is built from TRBV4-1 and TRBJ2-5; a possible D gene is TRBD2 (6 bases). This CDR3 is 14 amino acids long. CDR1 MGHRA and CDR2 YSYEKL come from the germline V gene. Trimming stripped 0 bases from V and 4 bases from J, with 9 bases between.

The V call is TRBV19, the J call TRBJ1-4; D is undetermined. The V gene lost 3 bases and the J gene lost 6 bases, with 17 bases spanning the gap. In germline, CDR1 is LNHDA, CDR2 SQIVND (reference sequence). CDR3 length: 16 amino acids. CDR3 in DNA: TGTGCCAGTAGTATTGGGCCGAGATGGAAGGATGAAAAACTGTTTTTT. Protein product: CASSIGPRWKDEKLFF.

This clone was seen only a few times. The chain couples TRBV5-1 to TRBJ2-2; 13 bases map to TRBD2. Unmatched junction bases numbered 4, after V lost 4 bases and J lost 1 base. CDR3 size: 17 residues. The germline CDR1 and CDR2 sequences are SGHRS and YFSETQ. This CDR3 reads CASSMGLAGRNTGELFF. The CDR3 region has the DNA TGCGCCAGCAGCATGGGACTAGCGGGACGGAACACCGGGGAGCTGTTTTTT.

The rearrangement links TRBV29-1 to TRBJ2-4; D not resolved. The V gene's germline CDR1 is SQVTM and CDR2 ANQGSEA. With 3 bases removed from V and 7 bases from J, the gap between germline ends came to 10 bases. This CDR3 contains 12 residues. The CDR3 reads CSVESKMNIQYF. For the CDR3, the DNA is TGCAGCGTTGAGAGCAAGATGAACATTCAGTACTTC.